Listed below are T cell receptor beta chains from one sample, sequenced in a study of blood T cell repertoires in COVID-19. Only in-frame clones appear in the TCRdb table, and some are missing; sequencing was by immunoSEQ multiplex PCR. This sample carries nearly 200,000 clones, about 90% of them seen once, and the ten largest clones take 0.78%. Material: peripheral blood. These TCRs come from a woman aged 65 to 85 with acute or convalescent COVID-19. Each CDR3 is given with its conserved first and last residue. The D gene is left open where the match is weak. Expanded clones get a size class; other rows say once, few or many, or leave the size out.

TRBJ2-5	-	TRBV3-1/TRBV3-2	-	CASSQVKGAGETQYF
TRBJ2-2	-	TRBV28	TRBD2	CASETSAGELFF
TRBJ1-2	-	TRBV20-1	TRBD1	CSAIRQGGYTF
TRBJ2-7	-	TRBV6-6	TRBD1	CASSYPGQGRRNEQYF
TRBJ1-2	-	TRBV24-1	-	CATSSASTGEGYGYTF
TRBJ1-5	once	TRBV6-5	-	CASSTGVQPQHF
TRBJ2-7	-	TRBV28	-	CASSPWTVSYEQYF
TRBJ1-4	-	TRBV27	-	CASSFQGWATNEKLFF
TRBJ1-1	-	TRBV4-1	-	CASSQDRQGRTEAFF
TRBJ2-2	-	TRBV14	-	CASSQVGGMNTGELFF
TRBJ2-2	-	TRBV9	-	CASSVWGANTGELFF
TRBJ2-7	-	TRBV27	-	CASTDGYYEQYF
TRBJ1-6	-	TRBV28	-	CASRGSWDSPLHF
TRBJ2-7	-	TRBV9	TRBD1	CASSVVPTGVTYEQYF
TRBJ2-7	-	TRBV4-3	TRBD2	CASSQRILVGRPYEQYF
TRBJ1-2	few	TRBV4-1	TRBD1	CASSRGGAGYGYTF
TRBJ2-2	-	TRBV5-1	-	CASSPGAVFTGELFF
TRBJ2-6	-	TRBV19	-	CATLDSSGANVLTF
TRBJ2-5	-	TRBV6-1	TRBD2	CASSEGLAGAQETQYF
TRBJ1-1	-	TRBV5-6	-	CASSPGGMLAFF
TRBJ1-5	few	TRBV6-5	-	CASSSSRGGGNQPQHF
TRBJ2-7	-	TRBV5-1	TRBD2	CASSLSQRGIEQYF
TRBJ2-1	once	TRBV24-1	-	CATSDPRREYNEQFF
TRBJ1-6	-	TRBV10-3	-	CAISESGSSPLHF
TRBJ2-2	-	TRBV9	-	CASSAGLSITGELFF
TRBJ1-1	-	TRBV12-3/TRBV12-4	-	CASSFGFSAFF
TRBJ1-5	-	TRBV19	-	CASSPRPQQYSNQPQHF
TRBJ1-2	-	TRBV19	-	CASSISRGGHYGYTF
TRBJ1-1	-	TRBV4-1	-	CASSRQQNMNTEAFF
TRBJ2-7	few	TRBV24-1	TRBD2	CATSDLAGGVYEQYF
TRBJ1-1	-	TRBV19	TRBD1	CASSIGGQRMNTEAFF
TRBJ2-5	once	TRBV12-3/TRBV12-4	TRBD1	CASKKDRWETQYF
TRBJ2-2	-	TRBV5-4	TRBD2	CASSLSGRVAGELFF
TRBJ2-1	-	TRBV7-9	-	CASSLGAQNNEQFF
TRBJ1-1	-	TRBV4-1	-	CASSQDPLGDSRGAFF
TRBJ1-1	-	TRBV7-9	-	CASSLDGGNTEAFF
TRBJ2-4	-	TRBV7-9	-	CASSASGENIQYF
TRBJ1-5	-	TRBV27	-	CASSLLLMGGNQPQHF
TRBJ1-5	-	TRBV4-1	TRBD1	CASSQTGTGMPQHF
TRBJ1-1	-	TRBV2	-	CASRQRTAKNTEAFF
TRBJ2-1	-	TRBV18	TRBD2	CASSGIAGGGRNEQFF
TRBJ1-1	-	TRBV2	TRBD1	CASRGGQGNTEAFF
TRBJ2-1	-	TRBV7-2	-	CASSPPGLPVYNEQFF
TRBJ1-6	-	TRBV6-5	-	CASRGEAFGSPLHF
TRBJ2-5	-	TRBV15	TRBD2	CATSRDPLAGVETQYF
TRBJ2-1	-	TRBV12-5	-	CASGYYNEQFF
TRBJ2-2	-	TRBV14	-	CASSPTVNTGELFF
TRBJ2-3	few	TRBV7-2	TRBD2	CASSTLAGSTDTQYF
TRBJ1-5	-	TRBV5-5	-	CASGRDIGNQPQHF
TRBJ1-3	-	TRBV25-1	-	CASSSLGSTHPGNTIYF
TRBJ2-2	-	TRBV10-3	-	CAISQLASGELFF
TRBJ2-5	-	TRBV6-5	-	CASKPGLRGQETQYF
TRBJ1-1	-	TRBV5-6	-	CASSLDGSTEAFF
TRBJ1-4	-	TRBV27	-	CASGRRVDDKLFF
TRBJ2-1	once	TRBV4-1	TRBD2	CASSQEGLGSHEQFF
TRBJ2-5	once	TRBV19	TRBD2	CASSTGLAGGGRETQYF
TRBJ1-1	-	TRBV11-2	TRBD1	CASSLLGTGAEAFF